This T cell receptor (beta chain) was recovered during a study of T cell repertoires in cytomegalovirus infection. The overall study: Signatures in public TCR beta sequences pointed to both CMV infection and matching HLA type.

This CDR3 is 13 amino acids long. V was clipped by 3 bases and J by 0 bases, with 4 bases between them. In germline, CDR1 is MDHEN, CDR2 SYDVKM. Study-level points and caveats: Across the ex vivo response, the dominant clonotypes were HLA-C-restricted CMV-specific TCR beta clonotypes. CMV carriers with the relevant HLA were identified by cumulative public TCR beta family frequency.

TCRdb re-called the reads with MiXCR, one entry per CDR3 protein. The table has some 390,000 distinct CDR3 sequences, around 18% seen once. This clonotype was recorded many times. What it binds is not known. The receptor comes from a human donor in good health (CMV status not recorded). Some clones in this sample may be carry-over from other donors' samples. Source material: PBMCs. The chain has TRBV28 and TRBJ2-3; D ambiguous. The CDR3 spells CASSLFSTDTQYF. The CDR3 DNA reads TGTGCCAGCAGTTTGTTCAGCACAGATACGCAGTATTTT.